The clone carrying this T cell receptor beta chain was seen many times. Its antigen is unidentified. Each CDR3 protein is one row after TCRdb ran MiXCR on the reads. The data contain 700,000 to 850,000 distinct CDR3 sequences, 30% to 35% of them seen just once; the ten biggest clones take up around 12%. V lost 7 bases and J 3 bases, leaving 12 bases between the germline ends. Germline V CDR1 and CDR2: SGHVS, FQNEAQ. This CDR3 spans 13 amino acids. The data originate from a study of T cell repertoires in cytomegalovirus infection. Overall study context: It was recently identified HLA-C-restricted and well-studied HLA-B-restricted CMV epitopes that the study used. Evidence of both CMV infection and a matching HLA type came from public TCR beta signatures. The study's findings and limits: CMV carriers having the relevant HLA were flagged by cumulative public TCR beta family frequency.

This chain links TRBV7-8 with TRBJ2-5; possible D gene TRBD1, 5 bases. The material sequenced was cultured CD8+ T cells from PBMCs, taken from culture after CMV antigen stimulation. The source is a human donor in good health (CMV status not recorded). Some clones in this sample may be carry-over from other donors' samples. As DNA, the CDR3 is TGTGCCAGCATCCCCGTAGGGGAAGAGACCCAGTACTTC. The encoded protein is CASIPVGEETQYF.